The rows below give T cell receptor gamma chains drawn from one sample of a study of gamma-delta chains in newborns, infants, children. TCRdb fed the reads to CATT. This sample has some 890 gamma-chain clones, with 44% found just once. The material sequenced was blood. The receptors were sampled from a child who was a newborn, infant or young child, either healthy, febrile or measles-vaccinated (not recorded which). CDR3s include the opening cysteine and the closing phenylalanine or tryptophan.

CATWDRPREYKKLF	TRGV5	TRGJ1/TRGJ2
CATWDRRKKLF	TRGV5	TRGJ1/TRGJ2
CATWVYYYKKLF	TRGV4	TRGJ1/TRGJ2
CATWDRDKKLF	TRGV5	TRGJ1/TRGJ2
CATWDGNYYKKLF	TRGV3	TRGJ1/TRGJ2
CALWEVTELGKKIKVF	TRGV9	TRGJP
CATWDGWFKIF	TRGV8	TRGJP1
CALWEKQELGKKIKVF	TRGV9	TRGJP
CATWDGRYYKKLF	TRGV4	TRGJ1/TRGJ2
CATWAPYKKLF	TRGV4	TRGJ1/TRGJ2
CATWDTPGYKKIF	TRGV3	TRGJ1/TRGJ2
CALWAPQELGKKIKVF	TRGV9	TRGJP
CATWDKNYYKKLF	TRGV3	TRGJ1/TRGJ2
CATWDRLFQLF	TRGV3	TRGJ1/TRGJ2
CATWDEGPEKLF	TRGV4	TRGJ1/TRGJ2
CATWDRSYKKLF	TRGV3	TRGJ1/TRGJ2
CATWDSSTNYYKKLF	TRGV3	TRGJ1/TRGJ2
CATYSSDWIKTF	TRGV4	TRGJP2
CATWDFGPTGWFKIF	TRGV8	TRGJP1
CATWVTYYKKLF	TRGV3	TRGJ1/TRGJ2
CATWDYYKKLF	TRGV4	TRGJ1/TRGJ2
CALWEVRQELGKKIKVF	TRGV9	TRGJP
CALWEVRDKKLF	TRGV9	TRGJ1/TRGJ2
CATWDIPGYKKLF	TRGV3	TRGJ1/TRGJ2
CATWDGGEKLF	TRGV4	TRGJ1/TRGJ2
CALCESAGKKIKVF	TRGV9	TRGJP
CATWDIDYKKLF	TRGV3	TRGJ1/TRGJ2
CATWDYQGYYKKLF	TRGV4	TRGJ1/TRGJ2
CALWEAPYYKKLF	TRGV9	TRGJ1/TRGJ2
CATWDKYKKLF	TRGV8	TRGJ1/TRGJ2
CATWDGQNYYKKLF	TRGV4	TRGJ1/TRGJ2
CALWEEELGKKIKVF	TRGV9	TRGJP
CALWEPPGRELGKKIKVF	TRGV9	TRGJP
CATWDTSLKGYKKLF	TRGV5	TRGJ1/TRGJ2
CATWDHYKKLF	TRGV4	TRGJ1/TRGJ2
CATWDRKGSDWIKTF	TRGV3	TRGJP2
CALWEGYYKKLF	TRGV9	TRGJ1/TRGJ2